What follows describes a single T cell receptor (beta chain). This sample is part of a study of T-cell reconstitution after alpha-beta-depleted transplantation in children. V shed 4 bases and J shed 7 bases, with 13 bases lying between them. This CDR3 is 14 amino acids long. CDR1 and CDR2 (germline): LNHNV, YYDKDF (reference sequence). A library of TCRbeta sequences, prepared with unique molecular identifiers, was generated. One entry per CDR3 protein results from TCRdb running MiXCR on the PCR reads. The sample includes a few hundred thousand distinct CDR3 sequences, 10% of them seen just once. This receptor was obtained from a human donor who donated a stem cell graft to a child with acute lymphoblastic leukemia. The chain has TRBV15 and TRBJ2-2; tentative D call: TRBD2 (6 bases). The material sequenced was PBMCs from the stem cell graft donor, taken from the stem cell graft. The CDR3 region is CATSKRWEDGELFF. In DNA, the CDR3 is TGTGCCACCAGCAAGCGGTGGGAGGACGGGGAGCTGTTTTTT.